This T cell receptor (beta chain) comes out of a study of blood T cells in healthy people across ages. The use of a sample-barcoded 5' primer and a J-beta primer mix characterized a second PCR of roughly 7 to 12 cycles. TCRdb re-derived calls from the 5' RACE reads in MiXCR, one entry per CDR3 protein. The table lists about 680,000 distinct CDR3 sequences, 49% of them singletons, with under 35% in the top ten. The germline gives CDR1 SGHRS, CDR2 YFSETQ. Deletions cut 2 bases from V and 11 bases from J, with 19 bases between. The CDR3 extends over 14 amino acids. This chain connects TRBV5-1 to TRBJ2-5; the D call may be TRBD1 or TRBD2 (5 bases each). Sequencing was done on a sample of blood. The clonotype was recovered from a woman aged 55-69 years in good health. The CDR3 here is CASSFLRDAGEQYF. The CDR3 bases are TGCGCCAGCAGCTTTTTACGGGACGCCGGTGAGCAGTACTTC.